This T cell receptor beta chain comes out of a study of long-term antiretroviral therapy in people with HIV (dated by TCRdb to about 2022). Study-wide context: The earliest samples were collected approximately a decade before the 2015 WHO recommendation for immediate ART, a period when ART was typically delayed until CD4 counts fell. A retrospective serial study tested whether changes in peripheral blood TRB repertoire composition and diversity were associated with ART initiation and durable HIV suppression. The cohort contributed about 180 cryopreserved PBMC samples from around 33 adults with confirmed HIV infection, collected serially over a mean of 6 years (range 1-12). Of the 30 participants with HIV, roughly twelve were female. Test extractions of a monoclonal T-cell line alongside 33 polyclonal samples showed no cross-contamination during QIAcube processing.

V is cut back by 0 bases and J by 1 base, with 6 bases in the junction unmatched. Via the germline V gene (reference sequence), CDR1 is LNHDA and CDR2 SQIVND. Inclusive of the bounding cysteine and phenylalanine, the CDR3 is 18 residues long. Only the CDR3 part of the read is kept: 54 bases, read in frame from the first base. The immunoSEQ hsTCRB v3.0 assay was used at survey level resolution to sequence the TRB variable region. The targeted TRB sequencing depth was about 40,000-55,000 T-cell genomes per sample. Pooled TRB libraries were sequenced on an Illumina MiSeq with a v3 150-cycle kit. Per the authors' processing: Repertoire analysis was run in R within a reproducible Nextflow workflow that covered QC, data transformation and analysis. Custom analyses were implemented in LymphoSeq2, an R package for AIRR-Seq data exploration. After excluding several samples that yielded fewer than 5000 total TRB sequences, under 200 HIV repertoires remained for analysis. Among the approximately 190 retained HIV repertoires, some 59 were collected before ART initiation and 120 to 130 after ART initiation. Each repertoire was downsampled to 5000 TRB nucleotide sequences, and summary statistics were averaged across 100 downsampling iterations. TRB sequences were retained for analysis only if CDR3 regions of at least seven amino acids were present. A Shannon entropy-derived clonality score and the Gini coefficient were used to measure diversity. In repertoire networks, the top 5000 CDR3 amino acid sequences were linked whenever an edit distance of one separated two sequences. GLIPH2 predicted antigen specificity groups and MHC restriction for TRB CDR3 amino acid sequences. Known CMV, EBV, HIV or tissue antigen associations were flagged by matching CDR3 amino acid sequences against VDJdb and McPAS-TCR. Pre-ART, post-ART and control groups were compared with Wilcoxon signed-rank tests and Holm-Bonferroni correction. TCRdb limited this immuneACCESS table to in-frame rearrangements with V and J called. A share of clones is missing; checked studies link under half to unresolved V genes, and the rest is unexplained. The DNA gave D and trimming, while V, J and clone size come from that table. The table for this sample lists tens of thousands of clones; approximately 78% of them were counted only once. The ten largest clones take up approximately 14% of the sample.

About this clone itself: What antigen it recognizes has not been identified. Nothing much larger sits one base from this clone, and base qualities are not available.

To be included, a participant needed at least one PBMC sample from before ART initiation plus at least two post-ART samples. Every participant with HIV received treatment in the United States of America. Before DNA extraction, cryopreserved samples containing 1-10 million PBMC were thawed and washed. At the time of the earliest PBMC sample for each participant with HIV, ages ranged from about 20 to 55 years. PBMC samples from each participant spanned 1-4 timepoints before ART initiation and 2-8 timepoints after ART initiation, with a median of 7 samples. Serial HIV viral load, CD4+ T-cell count, ART history and demographic data were obtained for every participant. Using a Qiagen kit on a QIAcube, genomic DNA was extracted from unsorted PBMC, with samples processed in batches of 12. Points the paper makes about the study in general: The samples span the years 2004 to 2017, and the ART regimens used may be less effective than current regimens. Starting ART was linked to a significant rise in TRB diversity, yet even with long-term ART the diversity remained significantly lower than in transplant donor controls. Compared with controls, HIV repertoires had narrower CDR3 length ranges, and the network structure pointed to an antigen-experienced repertoire that shifted only slightly toward naive after ART. Expanded TRB clones identified before ART initiation dominated the repertoire across all time points, though the dominance fluctuated and decreased in many PLHIV after ART. Because cell numbers in pre-ART samples were limited, unsorted PBMC were profiled instead of sorted CD4+ and CD8+ T cells. Inferences about post-ART repertoire changes were limited because no data were available on ART adherence, viral resistance or therapy changes. Owing to limited PBMC availability, only the TCR beta chain was sequenced, without alpha chain pairing.

The chain uses TRBV19 and TRBJ2-5, with TRBD2 matching 12 junction bases. The origin of this receptor is a man in his forties or fifties with HIV. The source was unsorted PBMCs, collected 2.9 years after starting antiretroviral therapy. The bases are TGTGCCAGTAGTATAGAACTTCGGACTAGCGGGACCCAAGAGACCCAGTACTTC. The translation is CASSIELRTSGTQETQYF.